Below are 6 T cell receptor beta chains sequenced from a single sample in a study of CD8+ T cells in alopecia areata (dated by TCRdb to between 2018 and 2020). Library generation was performed with the immunoSEQ multiplex PCR assay. RNA was extracted from all samples and reverse transcribed into cDNA as template for TCR sequencing. The table comes from immuneACCESS by way of TCRdb, which keeps in-frame sequences with V and J called. Part of the clones is missing from these tables; in studies checked, under half for an unresolved V gene and the rest for unknown reasons. Present in this sample are 120,000 or so clones, over 55% of which were seen just once. Together, the top ten hold around 5.7% of the sample. The time point tag for this specimen amounts to: about 4 weeks on oral tofacitinib. Explained via the paper, the treatment or condition label denotes: oral pan-JAK inhibitor, 5-10 mg twice daily.

Sequencing used CD4+ T cells sorted from blood, obtained at week 4, from a patient treated with tofacitinib. The receptors originated from a human donor with alopecia areata.

The rearrangement links TRBV27 to TRBJ1-2; 8 bases map to TRBD1. In germline, CDR1 is MNHEY, CDR2 SMNVEV (reference sequence). Trimming cost V 5 bases and J 4 bases; bases outside gene matches: 9. This CDR3 contains 15 residues. Here the CDR3 DNA reads TGTGCCAGCAGTCTGGGCAGGGGGCGAGGCTATGGCTACACCTTC. It codes for CASSLGRGRGYGYTF.

This chain links TRBV5-1 with TRBJ2-6, with a weak D call TRBD1 (5 bases). In germline, CDR1 is SGHRS, CDR2 YFSETQ. CDR3 size: 18 residues. Trimming cost V 6 bases and J 2 bases, with 21 bases left between them. CDR3: CASNVMGQGLPGANVLTF. The CDR3 DNA sequence: TGCGCCAGCAATGTGATGGGCCAGGGCCTTCCTGGGGCCAACGTCCTGACTTTC.

This clone was seen more than once but under ten times. The chain has TRBV5-1 and TRBJ2-7; D not resolved. The germline CDR1 and CDR2 sequences are SGHRS and YFSETQ. V was trimmed by 0 bases and J by 3 bases, leaving 10 bases between them. The CDR3 is 14 amino acids. For the CDR3, the DNA is TGCGCCAGCAGCTTGGGGGGATCGATCTACGAGCAGTACTTC. Translation gives CASSLGGSIYEQYF.

This clone was recorded a few times. The rearrangement uses TRBV6-6 and TRBJ1-5; the match to TRBD1 covers 8 bases. This CDR3 has 14 amino acids. Trimming removed 7 bases from V and 7 bases from J; junction bases left unmatched: 9. In germline, CDR1 is MNHNY, CDR2 SVGAGI (reference sequence). As DNA, the CDR3 is TGTGCCAGCATGGGCCGACAGGGGAACCAGCCCCAGCATTTT. Translation: CASMGRQGNQPQHF.

The chain recombines TRBV6-7 with TRBJ1-5; no clear D gene. TRBV6-7 is annotated as an ORF whose role is uncertain. The CDR3 sequence is 14 residues long. V was pared by 2 bases and J by 2 bases, with 7 bases between. The DNA of the CDR3 is TGTGCCAGCAGTTACGGGTTCTGCAATCAGCCCCAGCATTTT. This sequence encodes CASSYGFCNQPQHF.

The chain carries TRBV7-8 and TRBJ1-1; TRBD1 matches at 10 bases. The CDR3 is 15 residues long. Trimming cost V 1 base and J 3 bases; bases outside gene matches: 2. Germline V gene sequence: CDR1 SGHVS, CDR2 FQNEAQ. The CDR3 reads CASSLGQGAYTEAFF. The CDR3 DNA is TGTGCCAGCAGCTTAGGACAGGGGGCATACACTGAAGCTTTCTTT.